This entry lists 27 T cell receptor beta chains sequenced from one sample in a study of a mutant IDH1 vaccine in newly diagnosed glioma. What these receptors recognize is not known. The time point is: week 47, end of study. A 20-mer mutant IDH1 peptide at 300 ug was injected subcutaneously with topical imiquimod. TCRdb keeps only in-frame clones here, not all; method: immunoSEQ multiplex PCR. The table lists tens of thousands of clones, around 60% of them singletons. Sequencing used peripheral blood mononuclear cells (PBMCs), obtained from a glioma patient whose treatment included an IDH1 peptide vaccine. These receptors originate from a man aged 35 to 55 with glioma. Some clones in this sample may be carry-over from other donors' samples.

This chain links TRBV5-1 with TRBJ2-6; 7 bases align to TRBD1. Germline values: CDR1 SGHRS, CDR2 YFSETQ. The CDR3 length is 20 residues. The V gene end was trimmed by 4 bases and the J gene end by 4 bases; junction bases not matched to a gene: 20. The CDR3 region has the DNA TGCGCCAGCAGCCGGAGACAGGGCCTAATCGATAAGGGGGGGGCCAACGTCCTGACTTTC. Translation: CASSRRQGLIDKGGANVLTF.

This chain joins TRBV2 and TRBJ1-1; D may be TRBD1 (5 bases). The V end was cut by 5 bases, the J end by 5 bases, with 15 bases between. This CDR3 contains 14 residues. Germline-derived CDR1 and CDR2 are SNHLY and FYNNEI. The chain's CDR3 is CASSYEEGLTEAFF. In DNA form, the CDR3 reads TGTGCCAGCAGTTATGAGGAGGGGTTGACTGAAGCTTTCTTT.

V gene TRBV5-1 combines with J gene TRBJ1-1; D is undetermined. The CDR3 loop spans 15 amino acids. Germline values: CDR1 SGHRS, CDR2 YFSETQ. Deletions cut 0 bases from V and 2 bases from J, with 11 bases between. CDR3 DNA sequence: TGCGCCAGCAGCTTGGAGGGTGGTTTAAACACTGAAGCTTTCTTT. As protein: CASSLEGGLNTEAFF.

This clone appeared a few times. The rearrangement joins TRBV10-1 to TRBJ2-5; 12 nucleotides agree with TRBD2. From germline, CDR1 is WNHNN and CDR2 SYGVQD (reference sequence). The CDR3 runs to 15 residues. V lost 3 bases and J lost 5; bases outside the gene matches: 4. CDR3 sequence reads: CASSEGTSGYETQYF. CDR3 nucleotide sequence: TGCGCCAGCAGTGAAGGGACTAGCGGGTATGAGACCCAGTACTTC.

The V call is TRBV7-9, the J call TRBJ1-6; 8 positions match TRBD1. The CDR3 has 13 residues. V dropped 8 bases and J dropped 7; count of bases not matched to a gene: 4. CDR1 is SEHNR, CDR2 FQNEAQ, per germline (reference sequence). The DNA for the CDR3 is TGTGCCAGCGCACAGGGGGGAAATTCACCCCTCCACTTT. Translated: CASAQGGNSPLHF.

This clone was found a few times. The genes are TRBV11-2 and TRBJ1-4; D is unresolved. CDR3 length: 15 amino acids. The V gene lost 4 bases and the J gene lost 3 bases, with 12 bases spanning the gap. Germline values: CDR1 SGHAT, CDR2 FQNNGV. CDR3 nucleotide sequence: TGTGCCAGCAGCTCCAATGGGGTCCCTAATGAAAAACTGTTTTTT. Protein product: CASSSNGVPNEKLFF. The full variable domain, in which reference TRBV11-2 and TRBJ1-4 provide the parts outside the CDR3, is EAGVAQSPRYKIIEKRQSVAFWCNPISGHATLYWYQQILGQGPKLLIQFQNNGVVDDSQLPKDRFSAERLKGVDSTLKIQPAKLEDSAVYLCASSSNGVPNEKLFFGSGTQLSVL.

V usage is TRBV6-6 and J usage is TRBJ1-5; perhaps TRBD1 as D (6 bases). The germline V gene has CDR1 MNHNY and CDR2 SVGAGI (reference sequence). The V end lost 5 bases, the J end lost 7 bases, and 18 bases lay between the germline ends. The CDR3 sequence is 15 residues long. The CDR3 nucleotides are TGTGCCAGCAGTCTGGAGACAGGCCTCGGGCAGCCCCAGCATTTT. Encoded protein: CASSLETGLGQPQHF.

The V gene is TRBV6-6, the J gene TRBJ1-5, with D perhaps matching TRBD1 (5 bases). Germline CDR1 is MNHNY and CDR2 is SVGAGI (reference sequence). The V end was cut by 10 bases, the J end by 9 bases, with 19 bases between. CDR3 length: 13 residues. The CDR3 sequence: CATCTGVDRPQHF. The CDR3 region has the DNA TGTGCCACCTGCACGGGGGTTGATCGGCCCCAGCATTTT.

CDR3 sequence: CASSAKLSTDTQYF. CDR3 bases: TGTGCCAGCAGCGCGAAACTAAGCACAGATACGCAGTATTTT. V gene TRBV27 combines with J gene TRBJ2-3; no reliable D call. V dropped 6 bases and J dropped 0 bases, with 10 bases sitting between them. This CDR3 contains 14 residues. Germline loops: CDR1 MNHEY, CDR2 SMNVEV (reference sequence).

J is TRBJ1-5 and V is TRBV19; D is ambiguous. Looked up from germline, CDR1 is LNHDA and CDR2 is SQIVND (reference sequence). This CDR3 is 14 amino acids long. The V gene lost 4 bases and the J gene lost 6 bases, with 13 bases spanning the gap. CDR3 bases: TGTGCCAGTAGTAATATAAGGGAAGGTCAGCCCCAGCATTTT. This gives the protein CASSNIREGQPQHF.

The chain is built from TRBV18 and TRBJ1-1; weak D call: TRBD1 (6 bases). Between the trimmed V and J ends, which lost 4 bases and 4 bases, there was a span of 16 bases. Germline CDR1 KGHSH, CDR2 LQKENI. This CDR3 is built from 15 residues. DNA of the CDR3: TGTGCCAGCTCACGTCAACAGGGTCGCGGCACTGAAGCTTTCTTT. Its translation is CASSRQQGRGTEAFF.

This clone was counted once. The V and J genes are TRBV6-1 and TRBJ2-2; perhaps D is TRBD1 or TRBD2 (7 bases each). Trimming shortened V by 6 bases and J by 3 bases, and 14 bases separated the two germline ends. Germline CDR1 reads MNHNS; CDR2 reads SASEGT. CDR3 size: 15 residues. CDR3 protein: CASRGGGADTGELFF. CDR3 in DNA: TGTGCCAGCAGGGGAGGGGGCGCCGACACCGGGGAGCTGTTTTTT.

The sample holds a few counts of this clone. This chain uses TRBV7-9 with TRBJ1-2; perhaps TRBD1 as D (6 bases). The germline V gene has CDR1 SEHNR and CDR2 FQNEAQ (reference sequence). Trimming took 11 bases from V and 0 from J, leaving 16 bases between them. The CDR3 covers 14 residues. The CDR3 protein is CALRGGIANYGYTF. The DNA for the CDR3 is TGTGCCCTGAGGGGGGGCATAGCTAACTATGGCTACACCTTC.

The rearrangement links TRBV15 to TRBJ1-4; D remains ambiguous. Trimming pared 0 bases from V and 8 bases from J, leaving 7 bases between. Germline V lookup: CDR1 LNHNV, CDR2 YYDKDF (reference sequence). The length of the CDR3 is 13 residues. CDR3 DNA sequence: TGTGCCACCAGCAGAGATCGGTGGGAAAAACTGTTTTTT. It codes for CATSRDRWEKLFF.

V usage is TRBV13 and J usage is TRBJ2-1; no clear D. Per germline, CDR1 PRHDT and CDR2 FYEKMQ (reference sequence). The CDR3 length is 14 residues. V lost 1 base to trimming and J lost 9 bases, with 13 bases between them. CDR3 residues: CASSLDARVGEQFF. The DNA of the CDR3 is TGTGCCAGCAGCTTAGATGCGAGAGTGGGTGAGCAGTTCTTC.

The J gene is TRBJ2-7, the V gene TRBV29-1; D is ambiguous. With 7 bases removed from V and 2 bases from J, the gap between germline ends came to 12 bases. The germline V gene encodes CDR1 SQVTM and CDR2 ANQGSEA. CDR3 size: 12 residues. Written as DNA, the CDR3 is TGCAGCGCCCATGACTCGCCCTACGAGCAGTACTTC. Its protein product is CSAHDSPYEQYF.

The rearrangement joins TRBV4-1 to TRBJ1-2; D is unresolved. With 1 base removed from V and 4 bases from J, the gap between germline ends came to 22 bases. The germline CDR1 and CDR2 sequences are MGHRA and YSYEKL. The length of the CDR3 is 18 residues. CDR3 sequence (DNA): TGCGCCAGCAGCCAAGGCCGCATGTCTTTGGTAGAGGGCTATGGCTACACCTTC. The encoded protein is CASSQGRMSLVEGYGYTF.

The V gene is TRBV11-3, the J gene TRBJ2-5; D may be TRBD2 (6 bases). Germline CDR1 reads SGHNT; CDR2 reads YENEEA. The germline V and J ends were trimmed by 4 bases and 5 bases, with 11 bases remaining between them. CDR3 length equals 13 residues. The CDR3 DNA is TGTGCCAGCAGCTACGGGGGAGGTGAGACCCAGTACTTC. Its translation is CASSYGGGETQYF. Full variable domain (rest looked up from reference TRBV11-3 and TRBJ2-5): EAGVVQSPRYKIIEKKQPVAFWCNPISGHNTLYWYLQNLGQGPELLIRYENEEAVDDSQLPKDRFSAERLKGVDSTLKIQPAELGDSAVYLCASSYGGGETQYFGPGTRLLVL.

This chain uses TRBV4-2 with TRBJ2-7; TRBD2 matches at 8 bases. The CDR3 runs to 18 residues. CDR1 LGHNA and CDR2 YNFKEQ come from the germline V gene. J lost 1 base, V lost 0 bases, and 11 bases had no gene match. The CDR3 is CASSQDLMGAGVSYEQYF. Written as DNA, the CDR3 is TGTGCCAGCAGCCAAGATCTGATGGGAGCGGGGGTTTCCTACGAGCAGTACTTC.

This clone showed up just a few times. The rearrangement uses TRBV11-2 and TRBJ2-5, with D uncertain. CDR1 is SGHAT, CDR2 FQNNGV, per germline. The length of the CDR3 is 12 residues. The germline V and J ends were trimmed by 5 bases and 11 bases, with 15 bases remaining between them. CDR3 region: CASSRISFNQYF. CDR3 nucleotide sequence: TGTGCCAGCAGCCGGATATCGTTCAATCAGTACTTC.

The chain couples TRBV5-1 to TRBJ2-1, with D possibly matching TRBD2 (6 bases). Germline V lookup: CDR1 SGHRS, CDR2 YFSETQ. V dropped 1 base and J dropped 14 bases, with 10 bases sitting between them. This CDR3 is 11 amino acids long. CDR3 sequence (DNA): TGCGCCAGCAGCTTGTCGGGGGAAGAGTTCTTC. Amino acid sequence: CASSLSGEEFF.

This clone came up a few times. The chain carries TRBV5-1 and TRBJ2-7; TRBD1 might be the D (7 bases). This CDR3 contains 13 residues. V lost 5 bases and J 3 bases, leaving 12 bases between the germline ends. Germline assignment: CDR1 SGHRS and CDR2 YFSETQ. The CDR3: CASSQGGRYEQYF. CDR3 DNA sequence: TGCGCCAGCAGTCAGGGGGGTCGCTACGAGCAGTACTTC.

The genes are TRBV9 and TRBJ2-5, with 9 bases matching TRBD2. The CDR3 spans 17 residues. J was trimmed by 5 bases and V by 0 bases; bases with no gene match: 11. Germline CDR1 reads SGDLS; CDR2 reads YYNGEE. The chain's CDR3 is CASSVDDSGGPGETQYF. CDR3 in DNA: TGTGCCAGCAGCGTAGACGATAGCGGGGGCCCGGGGGAGACCCAGTACTTC. Variable domain in full (rest from reference TRBV9 and TRBJ2-5): DSGVTQTPKHLITATGQRVTLRCSPRSGDLSVYWYQQSLDQGLQFLIQYYNGEERAKGNILERFSAQQFPDLHSELNLSSLELGDSALYFCASSVDDSGGPGETQYFGPGTRLLVL.

V and J are TRBV6-5 and TRBJ2-7; 13 bases align to TRBD2. V lost 3 bases and J lost 8; bases outside the gene matches: 7. The CDR3 consists of 15 residues. CDR1 and CDR2 (germline): MNHEY, SVGAGI. Here the CDR3 reads CASSYTSGGASQQYF. CDR3 DNA sequence: TGTGCCAGCAGTTATACTAGCGGGGGGGCCTCCCAGCAGTACTTC.

The chain has TRBV6-5 and TRBJ2-1; 7 bases align to TRBD1. CDR1 is MNHEY and CDR2 is SVGAGI in the germline V gene. The V gene end was trimmed by 2 bases and the J gene end by 7 bases; junction bases not matched to a gene: 8. This CDR3 is 15 amino acids long. The CDR3 DNA is TGTGCCAGCAGTTACAAAAGGGGGCAGGGGAATGAGCAGTTCTTC. Its protein product is CASSYKRGQGNEQFF.

This clone was found once. J is TRBJ1-1 and V is TRBV27; TRBD1 matches 9 bases. The CDR3 contains 15 residues. CDR1 is MNHEY, CDR2 SMNVEV, per germline (reference sequence). V lost 5 bases to trimming and J lost 1 base; unmatched junction nucleotides: 5. Here the CDR3 DNA reads TGTGCCAGCAGTCCACAGGGGGCGGGGAACACTGAAGCTTTCTTT. This gives the protein CASSPQGAGNTEAFF.

The CDR3, as DNA: TGTGCCAGCAGTTTCCACACCGACGGCTCCACCGGGGAGCTGTTTTTT. Translated, it gives CASSFHTDGSTGELFF. The J gene is TRBJ2-2, the V gene TRBV27; no clear D gene. Germline loops: CDR1 MNHEY, CDR2 SMNVEV (reference sequence). The ends were cut back, 3 bases at V and 4 bases at J, with 15 bases in the middle. The CDR3 length is 16 residues.